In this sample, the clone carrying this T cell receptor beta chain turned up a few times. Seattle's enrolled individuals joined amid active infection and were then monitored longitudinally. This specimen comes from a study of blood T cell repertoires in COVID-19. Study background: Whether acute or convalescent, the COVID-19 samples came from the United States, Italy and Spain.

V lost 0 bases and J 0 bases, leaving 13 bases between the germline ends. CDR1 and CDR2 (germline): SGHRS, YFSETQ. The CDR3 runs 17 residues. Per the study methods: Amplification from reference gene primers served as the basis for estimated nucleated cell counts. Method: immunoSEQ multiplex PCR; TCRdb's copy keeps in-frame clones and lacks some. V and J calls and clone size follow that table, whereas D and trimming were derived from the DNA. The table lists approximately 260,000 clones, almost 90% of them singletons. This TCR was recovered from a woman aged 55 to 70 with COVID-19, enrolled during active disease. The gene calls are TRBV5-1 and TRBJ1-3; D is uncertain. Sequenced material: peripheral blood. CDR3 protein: CASSLGGIRLSGNTIYF. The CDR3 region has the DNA TGCGCCAGCAGCTTGGGAGGGATCCGTCTCTCTGGAAACACCATATATTTT. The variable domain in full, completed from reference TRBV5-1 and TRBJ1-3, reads KAGVTQTPRYLIKTRGQQVTLSCSPISGHRSVSWYQQTPGQGLQFLFEYFSETQRNKGNFPGRFSGRQFSNSRSEMNVSTLELGDSALYLCASSLGGIRLSGNTIYFGEGSWLTVV.